This T cell receptor beta chain was sequenced during a study of T-cell memory formation after mild COVID-19. Study results and caveats: Several responding clones turned up in pre-infection memory, indicating that cross-reactive memory may have taken part. Those CD4+ clones that contracted were mainly in CM and EM (CD8+ ones in EMRA). From day 15 to 85, contracting clones were balanced between CD4 and CD8, whereas later expanders leaned toward CD4+.

This clonotype was seen only a few times. Its antigen is unknown. The CDR3 spans 16 residues. The germline V gene has CDR1 SGHRS and CDR2 YFSETQ. Trimming took 5 bases from V and 0 from J, leaving 17 bases between them. TCR alpha and TCR beta cDNA libraries carrying sample barcodes and UMIs were produced by 5'RACE using constant-segment primers. TCRdb reanalysed the 5' RACE reads using MiXCR and keeps one entry per CDR3 protein. The sample carries about 410,000 distinct CDR3 sequences, 18% recorded once. Sequencing was performed on PBMCs or a T cell subset sorted from them (not recorded which). The sequence derives from a man aged 18 to 29 who had mild COVID-19 (a few samples of this study predate the infection). Cell type and time point are not known. The V gene is TRBV5-1, the J gene TRBJ1-1; no definite D call. CDR3 region: CASRPAATAMNTEAFF. CDR3 DNA sequence: TGCGCCAGCAGACCTGCGGCGACGGCGATGAACACTGAAGCTTTCTTT.